The following is a T cell receptor (beta chain) sequence with its context. Its matching antigen is unknown. This CDR3 contains 16 residues. The V gene lost 5 bases and the J gene lost 4 bases, with 20 bases spanning the gap. CDR1 is MNHEY and CDR2 is SMNVEV in the germline V gene (reference sequence). Sequenced by immunoSEQ multiplex PCR; TCRdb stores in-frame clones only, minus some. The sample records 140,000 to 150,000 clones, 89% being singletons. This sample stems from a study of T cell responses to AZD1222 COVID-19 vaccine. Study outcomes and limitations: Reportedly, close to half of spike-specific TCRs are directed against unmutated variant regions.

This sequence was found in an adult in good health. Source: peripheral blood, taken on day 0 of AZD1222 vaccination. The rearrangement uses TRBV27 and TRBJ1-2; tentative D call: TRBD1 (5 bases). CDR3 sequence reads: CASSAGLGADTYGYTF. The CDR3 DNA follows: TGTGCCAGCAGTGCCGGCCTAGGGGCGGATACCTATGGCTACACCTTC.